The T cell receptor beta chain under discussion was sequenced for a study of cytomegalovirus exposure and HLA in healthy donors (dated by TCRdb to 2017 to 2019). Broadly, across the study: According to an earlier analysis of a few hundred of the donors, about 179 million T cells yielded roughly 110 million unique TCR beta sequences and about 300 Gb of sequence data. An early release covering 550 to 650 HLA-typed donors comprised about 310 gigabases of sequencing data and some 79 million unique TCR sequences. Of the roughly 400 genotyped donors, 80% to 90% were placed in the genetic ancestry cluster associated with self-reported Caucasian donors. The study aimed to test whether cataloging public T cell receptors could reveal signatures of past pathogen exposure. Using immunosequencing, the study profiled T cell repertoires from about 650 subjects and related those repertoires to cytomegalovirus serostatus. Along with the roughly 670-subject first cohort, a separate validation cohort of around 110 different subjects was used. The study combined high-throughput TCR immunosequencing, statistical association of individual TCRs with disease status, and machine learning to predict cytomegalovirus infection status. A later analysis re-analyzed previously published TCR beta repertoires from 666 donors and added high-resolution HLA genotyping to study TCR occurrence patterns. Rather than using new phenotypic data, the later analysis identified candidate immune exposures from TCR beta sequences and from how often those sequences occurred across donors. To decide whether each TCR beta V gene segment behaved as functional or pseudogenic, an earlier analysis of approximately 620 of the donors relied on high-throughput TCR beta sequencing. Donor age, sex, ethnicity and CMV serostatus were compiled together with the repertoire data. Genome-wide SNP genotypes for about 55% of the 666 donors were used in a later genetic analysis, which treated that subset as a discovery cohort. Every discovery cohort repertoire had been produced on one sequencing platform. HLA typing included class I and class II loci at four-digit resolution. Typing coverage varied by locus: roughly 629-640 donors for A, B, C, DRB1 and DQB1; under 550 for DQA1; around 610 for DPA1; roughly 450 for DPB1. Four to six DR-DQ haplotypes were handled as single units for association and clustering, since linkage in the cohort was strong. On average, about 200,000 unique TCR beta nucleotide sequences were sequenced per donor among fewer than 500 genotyped donors of the cohort, with 15% to 20% of those sequences being non-productive.

Comments on this clone: It has no known antigen specificity. No base quality values were provided; no much bigger clone lies one nucleotide off.

The cohort was made up of 650 to 700 healthy bone marrow donors. Cohort members were all nominally healthy when sampled, although unrecorded immune exposures were likely present. The donor was CMV seropositive and was included in the group of 300 or so seropositive cohort members. Every donor gave a peripheral blood sample, and the peripheral blood mononuclear cells from that sample were used for TCR beta sequencing. Genomic DNA was extracted from the blood cell samples with the Qiagen DNeasy Blood Extraction Kit. Broader findings and caveats from the paper: Linkage disequilibrium might explain the correlated functional status among segregating V segments, but an unknown experimental factor could not be ruled out. Some IMGT-functional V segments, including TRBV6-2 and TRBV6-3, could not be distinguished by the 87-base-pair reads and were therefore excluded. Because counts were too low, about 17 rarely observed V segments, including chromosome 9 orphons, were excluded from the earlier analysis of under 650 of the donors. A further reported finding was that TCR beta sequences accurately predicted the HLA-A and HLA-B alleles for most subjects in the first cohort. Broadly in line with IMGT annotations, most TCR beta V segments showed up in productive rearrangements about 87% or about 30% of the time in an earlier analysis of 587 of the donors. Most TCR sequences were seen in very few donors, while some public TCRs were found in many individuals. An association between a missense DCLRE1C variant and V-gene and J-gene trimming of TCR beta chains was found in a later genetic analysis and replicated in an independent cohort. The cohort was sequenced for TCR beta chains only, and without alpha or paired-chain data the features that could be detected were limited. In a later genetic analysis, fewer N-insertions in productive TCRs were reported among donors in an Asian-associated ancestry cluster than the approximately 710-donor mean. Assigning TCR associations to individual alleles was difficult when HLA alleles, especially DR and DQ, strongly co-occurred. A few of the identified cytomegalovirus-associated TCR beta chains were confirmed in vitro to be specific for cytomegalovirus antigens. Specific HLA alleles were associated with more than 15,000 TCR beta sequences at a false discovery rate of 0.05 in a later analysis. According to the authors, the approach could potentially be generalized to other disease states and immunological phenotypes. According to a later analysis, TCR association rates differed among HLA loci, with DRB1 alleles showing the most associated TCRs and HLA-C alleles showing the fewest. Most CMV-associated TCR beta chains appeared to be HLA-restricted in a later analysis, and the HLA associations seemed to be driven largely by CMV exposure. The study listed approximately 150 TCR beta chains as associated with cytomegalovirus. Because HLA typing was unavailable for some donors at each locus, only the typed subset was used in association tests. Immune exposure information for the cohort was limited to CMV serostatus. Presence/absence analyses assumed roughly uniform sequencing depth across donors, an assumption that may not hold. A group of highly shared sequence variants was considered likely to be a technical artifact of the sequencing pipeline. A later analysis reported that several top co-occurrence clusters appeared linked to parvovirus B19, influenza, CMV and Epstein-Barr virus. A later analysis found that HLA-associated TCR beta chains were more clonally expanded and had lower generation probabilities than equally common non-associated chains. The classifier was reported to diagnose cytomegalovirus status with high specificity and sensitivity in both the original cohort and the validation cohort.

Clipping removes 1 base from V and 2 bases from J, with 4 as the unmatched junction base count. The CDR3, cysteine through phenylalanine, is 18 amino acids long. This entry keeps only the CDR3 DNA: 54 bases, framed from base 1. CDR1 and CDR2 are drawn from the germline V gene: KGHSH, LQKENI. Library preparation employed the immunoSEQ multiplex PCR assay. A mixture of 60 forward primers for TCR Vbeta segments and 13 reverse primers for TCR Jbeta segments was used in the multiplex PCR. The CDR3 region of rearranged TCR beta genes was amplified from genomic DNA by a multiplex PCR assay. On the Illumina HiSeq System, the amplified TCR beta libraries were sequenced as 87-base-pair reads. The original methods were these. Across the roughly 670 repertoires, a later analysis counted about 81 million unique TCR beta chains, some 11 million of which were shared by at least two donors. Raw reads were error-corrected and collapsed into unique sequences with a nearest-neighbor algorithm that merged closely related sequences to remove PCR and sequencing errors. CDR3 sequences were aligned to IMGT reference sequences to assign V, D and J gene segments. For a sequence to be retained, a match of at least six nucleotides was required to both a V gene segment and a J gene segment. A rearrangement counted as productive if the CDR3 had no stop codons and remained in frame with V and J, and every other rearrangement counted as non-productive. CDR3 was defined according to IMGT convention as the region running from the second conserved V-encoded cysteine to the conserved J-encoded phenylalanine. Sequences without an unambiguous match to a single V gene segment were excluded from the earlier analysis of over 500 of the donors. An earlier analysis of a few hundred of the donors classified V segments as functional when productive rearrangements were above 56.7% and as segregating when the standard deviation between donors was above 5%. A statistical classification framework was built to diagnose cytomegalovirus status from the catalog of TCR beta chain sequences. A later analysis assigned V and J genes by comparing TCR nucleotide sequences with IMGT/GENE-DB human TR gene sequences. A later analysis assigned CDR3 sequences and most-parsimonious VDJ recombination scenarios with the TCRdist pipeline. A later analysis defined each TCR beta chain by its CDR3 amino acid sequence plus V-gene family, and excluded reads lacking a unique V-gene family. In a later analysis, 500 to 650 highly shared, low-generation-probability nucleotide sequences were removed to address suspected cross-contamination and a sequencing artifact. In a later analysis, a clonal expansion index was calculated for each public chain from normalized within-repertoire ranks of inferred template counts. Generation probabilities in a later analysis came from a VDJ recombination model fitted to out-of-frame rearrangements, and those results were checked against IGoR. Hypergeometric tests were used in a later analysis to score TCR-TCR, TCR-HLA and TCR-CMV co-occurrence, with a repertoire-size bias correction applied to the TCR pairs. To estimate false discovery rates, a later analysis permuted the HLA or CMV assignments 20 times. In a later analysis, co-occurring TCRs were grouped using DBSCAN, and TCRdist sequence similarity was added for clustering within HLA-allele-positive subsets. For co-occurrence clustering, repertoires with fewer than 30,000 or more than 120,000 public chains were excluded, along with roughly 5 repertoires with anomalous nucleotide sharing. This is the immuneACCESS table as TCRdb keeps it, with only in-frame sequences that have V and J called. A part of the clones is gone; compared with another copy, unresolved V genes explain less than half, and the rest is unexplained. Clone size and the V and J calls come from that table; the DNA yielded D and trimming. This sample comprises over 150,000 clones, 70% to 80% of them detected only once. Approximately 3.7% of the sample goes to the ten largest clones.

The rearrangement combines TRBV18 with TRBJ2-3, with 15 junctional bases fitting TRBD2. Sequenced: PBMCs. The TCR sequence derives from a young man in good health and CMV-seropositive. The nucleotides are TGTGCCAGCTCACCACGGGGGACTAGCGGGGGGACCACAGATACGCAGTATTTT. Translated, this gives CASSPRGTSGGTTDTQYF.